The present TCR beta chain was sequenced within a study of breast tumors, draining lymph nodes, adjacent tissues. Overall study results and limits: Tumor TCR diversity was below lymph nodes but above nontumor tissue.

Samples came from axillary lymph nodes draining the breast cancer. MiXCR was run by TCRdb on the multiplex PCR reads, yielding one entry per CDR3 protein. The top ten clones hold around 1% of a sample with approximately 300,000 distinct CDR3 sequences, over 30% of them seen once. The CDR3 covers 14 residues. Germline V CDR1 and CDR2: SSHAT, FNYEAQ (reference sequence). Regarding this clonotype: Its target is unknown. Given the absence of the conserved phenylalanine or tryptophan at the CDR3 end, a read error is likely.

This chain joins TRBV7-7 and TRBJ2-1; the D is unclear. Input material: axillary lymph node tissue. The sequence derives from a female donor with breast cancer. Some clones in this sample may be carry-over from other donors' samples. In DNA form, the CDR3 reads TGTGCTAGCAGCTTAGGCAGAAGTGGCAATGAGCAGTTCCTC. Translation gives CASSLGRSGNEQFL.